The 30 T cell receptor beta chains below were found in one sample sequenced in a study of blood T cell repertoires in COVID-19. Only in-frame clones appear in the TCRdb table, and some are missing; sequencing was by immunoSEQ multiplex PCR. The sample has about 250,000 clones, 85% to 90% seen once. Specimen: PBMCs or T cells enriched from blood (not recorded which). The receptors originated from a man aged 35-49 years who had recovered from COVID-19.

The chain couples TRBV6-5 to TRBJ2-1; TRBD2 matches at 7 bases. Germline V CDR1 and CDR2: MNHEY, SVGAGI. This CDR3 comprises 14 residues. V gave up 5 bases and J gave up 7 bases; unmatched junction bases: 8. The CDR3 sequence is CASSRGGPANEQFF. CDR3 DNA: TGTGCCAGCAGTCGGGGAGGGCCGGCAAATGAGCAGTTCTTC.

The rearrangement joins TRBV3-1 (or the pseudogene TRBV3-2) to TRBJ1-5; TRBD1 aligns across 7 bases. This CDR3 has 19 residues. Looked up from germline, CDR1 is LGHDT and CDR2 is YNNKEL (reference sequence). With V trimmed by 4 bases and J by 0 bases, 15 bases remained unmatched. CDR3 DNA sequence: TGTGCCAGCAGCCCCTCCCTGCCCAGGGGGGCCTATAGCAATCAGCCCCAGCATTTT. Translating it yields CASSPSLPRGAYSNQPQHF.

The chain uses TRBV7-9 and TRBJ1-2; 11 nucleotides line up with TRBD1. Germline values: CDR1 SEHNR, CDR2 FQNEAQ (reference sequence). The CDR3 is 14 amino acids. Trimming took 3 bases from V and 4 from J; bases not matched to a gene: 1. The chain's CDR3 is CASSFGQGAYGYTF. CDR3 DNA sequence: TGTGCCAGCAGCTTTGGACAGGGGGCCTATGGCTACACCTTC.

Only a few counts were recorded for this clone. The rearrangement joins TRBV4-1 to TRBJ2-7; the match to TRBD2 covers 8 bases. Germline V lookup: CDR1 MGHRA, CDR2 YSYEKL. The junction had 18 bases not matched to a gene; V was cut back by 2 bases and J by 0 bases. This CDR3 comprises 20 residues. Here the CDR3 reads CASSQPLGTSGPTFSYEQYF. CDR3 sequence (DNA): TGCGCCAGCAGCCAACCTCTCGGAACTAGCGGACCTACTTTCTCCTACGAGCAGTACTTC.

This clone has only a few counts. The CDR3 sequence is CSVDRGTAQYF. CDR3 sequence (DNA): TGCAGCGTAGACAGGGGGACGGCCCAGTACTTC. The genes are TRBV29-1 and TRBJ2-5; TRBD1 aligns across 9 bases. Germline CDR1 and CDR2: SQVTM and ANQGSEA. J lost 9 bases, V lost 6 bases, and 5 bases had no gene match. The CDR3 runs 11 residues.

The chain uses TRBV7-9 and TRBJ1-2; 7 bases agree with TRBD1. CDR3 length: 12 residues. CDR1 is SEHNR and CDR2 is FQNEAQ in the germline V gene (reference sequence). V was clipped by 10 bases and J by 5 bases; unmatched bases: 7. CDR3 amino acids: CAIDRVYYGYTF. CDR3 nucleotide sequence: TGTGCCATCGACAGGGTTTATTATGGCTACACCTTC.

This clone is labeled medium-sized (0.01 to 0.1%). The CDR3 region is CASGVGGSYGYTF. The DNA for the CDR3 is TGTGCCAGCGGGGTGGGGGGTAGCTATGGCTACACCTTC. The V call is TRBV5-4, the J call TRBJ1-2; D may be TRBD1 (5 bases). With 7 bases removed from V and 4 bases from J, the gap between germline ends came to 14 bases. The germline CDR1 and CDR2 sequences are SGHNT and YYREEE (reference sequence). The CDR3 runs 13 residues. Complete variable domain (other parts from reference TRBV5-4 and TRBJ1-2): ETGVTQSPTHLIKTRGQQVTLRCSSQSGHNTVSWYQQALGQGPQFIFQYYREEENGRGNFPPRFSGLQFPNYSSELNVNALELDDSALYLCASGVGGSYGYTFGSGTRLTVV.

The rearrangement links TRBV6-5 to TRBJ1-1; D might be TRBD1 (5 bases). This CDR3 has 13 amino acids. The germline V gene encodes CDR1 MNHEY and CDR2 SVGAGI. Trimming stripped 7 bases from V and 6 bases from J, with 15 bases between. The CDR3: CASKVSDNPEAFF. CDR3 in DNA: TGTGCCAGCAAAGTCTCGGACAACCCTGAAGCTTTCTTT.

V and J are TRBV10-3 and TRBJ1-1; possibly TRBD1 for D (6 bases). V lost 6 bases to trimming and J lost 2 bases, with 16 bases between them. This CDR3 comprises 15 residues. Germline CDR1 is ENHRY and CDR2 is SYGVKD. The CDR3 sequence is CAIRIEDSPNTEAFF. CDR3 nucleotides: TGTGCCATCAGAATAGAGGACAGCCCAAACACTGAAGCTTTCTTT.

The chain recombines TRBV27 with TRBJ1-1; D remains unclear. The germline V gene encodes CDR1 MNHEY and CDR2 SMNVEV (reference sequence). The CDR3 is 15 amino acids. V was shortened by 6 bases and J by 5 bases, with 19 bases between the two germline ends. The CDR3 DNA reads as TGTGCCAGCAGCCAAGGCGGCGGGGATCGGACTGAAGCTTTCTTT. Translating gives CASSQGGGDRTEAFF.

This chain joins TRBV7-9 and TRBJ1-1; D unresolved. This CDR3 has 13 amino acids. Between the trimmed V and J ends, which lost 2 bases and 11 bases, there was a span of 15 bases. Germline V gene lookup returns CDR1 SEHNR and CDR2 FQNEAQ (reference sequence). CDR3 loop: CASSLSVPERAFF. In nucleotides, the CDR3 is TGTGCCAGCAGCTTATCGGTTCCCGAGCGGGCTTTCTTT.

This rearrangement joins TRBV5-1 to TRBJ2-7; D is perhaps TRBD1 (6 bases). This CDR3 is built from 14 residues. Germline loops: CDR1 SGHRS, CDR2 YFSETQ. Trimming removed 0 bases from V and 2 bases from J, with 9 bases in between. CDR3 in DNA: TGCGCCAGCAGCTTGGCAGGGGATACCTACGAGCAGTACTTC. Amino acid sequence: CASSLAGDTYEQYF. Full variable domain (remainder filled in from reference TRBV5-1 and TRBJ2-7): KAGVTQTPRYLIKTRGQQVTLSCSPISGHRSVSWYQQTPGQGLQFLFEYFSETQRNKGNFPGRFSGRQFSNSRSEMNVSTLELGDSALYLCASSLAGDTYEQYFGPGTRLTVT.

The V and J genes are TRBV2 and TRBJ2-7; perhaps TRBD2 as D (5 bases). The CDR3 is 14 amino acids. CDR1 and CDR2 from the germline V gene are SNHLY and FYNNEI. The V end was cut by 5 bases, the J end by 0 bases, with 11 bases between. The CDR3 spells CASSSGILSYEQYF. The CDR3 nucleotides are TGTGCCAGCAGTTCCGGGATCCTCTCCTACGAGCAGTACTTC.

V gene TRBV5-6 combines with J gene TRBJ2-7, with 10 positions matching TRBD1. With V trimmed by 4 bases and J by 6 bases, 7 bases remained unmatched. This CDR3 comprises 14 residues. Germline V gives CDR1 SGHDT, CDR2 YYEEEE. The CDR3 is CASSPGQGHGEQYF. Here the CDR3 DNA reads TGTGCCAGCAGCCCGGGACAGGGGCATGGCGAGCAGTACTTC.

The chain employs TRBV27 and TRBJ2-2; 9 positions agree with TRBD2. Germline values: CDR1 MNHEY, CDR2 SMNVEV (reference sequence). CDR3 length: 15 amino acids. Germline trimming cut 5 bases from V and 2 bases from J; bases unmatched to any gene: 3. CDR3 sequence reads: CASSVSGSNTGELFF. The CDR3 DNA sequence: TGTGCCAGCAGTGTTAGCGGGAGCAACACCGGGGAGCTGTTTTTT.

The V call is TRBV7-9, the J call TRBJ2-3; TRBD2 agrees at 7 bases. The ends lost 2 bases at V and 1 base at J; junction bases unmatched: 12. Germline V gives CDR1 SEHNR, CDR2 FQNEAQ (reference sequence). CDR3 length: 18 amino acids. The CDR3 loop reads CASSLTVQLALGTDTQYF. CDR3 bases: TGTGCCAGCAGCTTAACGGTCCAACTAGCGTTAGGCACAGATACGCAGTATTTT.

This clone was seen only a few times. This chain joins TRBV4-1 and TRBJ2-3; the D gene is possibly TRBD2 (6 bases). The CDR3 is 17 amino acids. CDR1 is MGHRA, CDR2 YSYEKL, per germline. Between the trimmed V and J ends, which lost 1 base and 0 bases, there was a span of 14 bases. DNA of the CDR3: TGCGCCAGCAGCCAAGGGAGACTAGGAAGCAGCACAGATACGCAGTATTTT. Translation: CASSQGRLGSSTDTQYF.

This chain connects TRBV5-1 to TRBJ1-6, with D uncertain. The germline V and J ends were trimmed by 0 bases and 6 bases, with 4 bases remaining between them. Germline V gene data show CDR1 as SGHRS and CDR2 as YFSETQ. The CDR3 length is 13 residues. The CDR3 DNA follows: TGCGCCAGCAGCTTGGCAATTAATTCACCCCTCCACTTT. Its protein product is CASSLAINSPLHF.

J is TRBJ1-1 and V is TRBV5-4, with 8 bases matching TRBD1. There are 14 residues in the CDR3. After removal of 4 bases from V and 1 base from J, the junction contained 3 bases not matched to a gene. Germline V CDR1 and CDR2: SGHNT, YYREEE (reference sequence). CDR3 protein: CASSPGTGNTEAFF. DNA for the CDR3: TGTGCCAGCAGCCCCGGGACAGGGAACACTGAAGCTTTCTTT.

The rearrangement uses TRBV27 and TRBJ1-2; D not certain. The CDR3 extends over 14 amino acids. Trimming stripped 2 bases from V and 0 bases from J, with 7 bases between. Germline CDR1 reads MNHEY; CDR2 reads SMNVEV (reference sequence). The CDR3 DNA reads TGTGCCAGCAGTTTAGGTAGCTCTAACTATGGCTACACCTTC. This gives the protein CASSLGSSNYGYTF.

CDR3 amino acids: CASSGGVRGLSGNTIYF. As DNA, the CDR3 is TGTGCCAGCAGTGGGGGGGTTCGCGGACTCTCTGGAAACACCATATATTTT. This chain joins TRBV2 and TRBJ1-3; D might be TRBD1 (5 bases). This CDR3 is built from 17 residues. CDR1 and CDR2 (germline): SNHLY, FYNNEI. Deletions cut 4 bases from V and 0 bases from J, with 16 bases between.

The J gene is TRBJ2-3, the V gene TRBV5-4; TRBD2 agrees at 8 bases. The CDR3 is made up of 16 amino acids. V was clipped by 3 bases and J by 4 bases; unmatched bases: 10. Germline loops: CDR1 SGHNT, CDR2 YYREEE (reference sequence). CDR3 nucleotides: TGTGCCAGCAGCTGGGAACGGCGGGGGGACCCAGATACGCAGTATTTT. It is translated as CASSWERRGDPDTQYF.

The chain carries TRBV12-3 or TRBV12-4 and TRBJ1-5; D ambiguous. The CDR3 runs 13 residues. V lost 1 base to trimming and J lost 6 bases, with 7 bases between them. This chain's CDR3 is CASSLERGQPQHF. The CDR3 DNA follows: TGTGCCAGCAGTTTAGAGCGTGGTCAGCCCCAGCATTTT.

There are a few counts of this clone. The J gene is TRBJ1-2, the V gene TRBV7-2; 8 bases align to TRBD1. Germline V gene sequence: CDR1 SGHTA, CDR2 FQGNSA. CDR3 length: 12 amino acids. After removal of 5 bases from V and 12 bases from J, the junction contained 8 bases not matched to a gene. Here the CDR3 DNA reads TGTGCCAGCAGCCCGGGACAGGCAGGGAACACCTTC. Translation gives CASSPGQAGNTF.

This clone was picked up a small number of times. J is TRBJ1-1 and V is TRBV4-3, with D possibly being TRBD1 (5 bases). The germline V gene has CDR1 LGHNA and CDR2 YSLEER. Trimming removed 6 bases at V and 1 base at J, with 9 bases between. The CDR3 is made up of 13 amino acids. The CDR3 loop reads CASRQAQNTEAFF. CDR3 DNA: TGCGCCAGCAGACAGGCCCAGAACACTGAAGCTTTCTTT.

The chain is built from TRBV4-2 and TRBJ1-2; D is ambiguous. CDR3 length: 16 residues. Germline lookup yields CDR1 LGHNA and CDR2 YNFKEQ. Trimming cost V 0 bases and J 5 bases, with 16 bases left between them. CDR3 coding DNA: TGTGCCAGCAGCCAAGAAAGTAGCGGCGGGTTTTATGGCTACACCTTC. It specifies CASSQESSGGFYGYTF.

Remarks on this clone: The junction shows a germline mismatch at one end, possibly a read error. The chain has TRBV28 and TRBJ1-6; TRBD1 aligns across 9 bases. From germline, CDR1 is MDHEN and CDR2 SYDVKM. This CDR3 is 16 amino acids long. The CDR3 region has the DNA TGTGCCAGCAGTTTACCACAGGGACAGGGAGCTTCAACCCTCCACTTT. Its protein product is CASSLPQGQGASTLHF. Filled out from reference TRBV28 and TRBJ1-6, the complete variable domain reads DVKVTQSSRYLVKRTGEKVFLECVQDMDHENMFWYRQDPGLGLRLIYFSYDVKMKEKGDIPEGYSVSREKKERFSLILESASTNQTSMYLCASSLPQGQGASTLHFGNGTRLTVT.

The chain uses TRBV30 and TRBJ1-4, with unresolved D. The CDR3 spans 13 residues. Germline V gene data show CDR1 as GTSNPN and CDR2 as SVGIG (reference sequence). Trimming left V 0 bases short and J 0 bases short, with 2 bases between. The CDR3 DNA sequence: TGTGCCTGGAGTGTCACAACTAATGAAAAACTGTTTTTT. Amino acids: CAWSVTTNEKLFF.

This clone was seen only a few times. This rearrangement joins TRBV11-3 to TRBJ2-2, with 9 bases lining up with TRBD1. CDR3 length equals 16 residues. The V gene end was trimmed by 4 bases and the J gene end by 6 bases; junction bases not matched to a gene: 9. From germline, CDR1 is SGHNT and CDR2 YENEEA. The CDR3 DNA follows: TGTGCCAGCAGCTCAAACCGGGACAGGGTTTCCGGGGAGCTGTTTTTT. Translating it yields CASSSNRDRVSGELFF.

The V call is TRBV28, the J call TRBJ2-2, with D hard to call. Germline assignment: CDR1 MDHEN and CDR2 SYDVKM. The ends were cut back, 6 bases at V and 6 bases at J, with 11 bases in the middle. There are 13 residues in the CDR3. The CDR3 DNA reads TGTGCCAGCAGACAAGGAGTCCCCGGGGAGCTGTTTTTT. Translated: CASRQGVPGELFF.